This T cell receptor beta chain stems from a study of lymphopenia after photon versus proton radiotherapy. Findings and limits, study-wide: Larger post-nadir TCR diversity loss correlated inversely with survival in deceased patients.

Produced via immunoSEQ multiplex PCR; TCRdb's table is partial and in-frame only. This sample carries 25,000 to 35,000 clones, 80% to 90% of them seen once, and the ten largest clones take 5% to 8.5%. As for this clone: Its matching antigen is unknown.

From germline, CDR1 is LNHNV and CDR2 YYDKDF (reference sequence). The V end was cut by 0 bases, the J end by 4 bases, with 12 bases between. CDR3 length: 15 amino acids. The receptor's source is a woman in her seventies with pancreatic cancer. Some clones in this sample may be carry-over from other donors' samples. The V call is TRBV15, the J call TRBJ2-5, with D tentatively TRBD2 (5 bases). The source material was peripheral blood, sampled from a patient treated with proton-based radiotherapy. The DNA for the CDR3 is TGTGCCACCAGCAGAGATCTCCGGGAAACAGAGACCCAGTACTTC. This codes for CATSRDLRETETQYF.